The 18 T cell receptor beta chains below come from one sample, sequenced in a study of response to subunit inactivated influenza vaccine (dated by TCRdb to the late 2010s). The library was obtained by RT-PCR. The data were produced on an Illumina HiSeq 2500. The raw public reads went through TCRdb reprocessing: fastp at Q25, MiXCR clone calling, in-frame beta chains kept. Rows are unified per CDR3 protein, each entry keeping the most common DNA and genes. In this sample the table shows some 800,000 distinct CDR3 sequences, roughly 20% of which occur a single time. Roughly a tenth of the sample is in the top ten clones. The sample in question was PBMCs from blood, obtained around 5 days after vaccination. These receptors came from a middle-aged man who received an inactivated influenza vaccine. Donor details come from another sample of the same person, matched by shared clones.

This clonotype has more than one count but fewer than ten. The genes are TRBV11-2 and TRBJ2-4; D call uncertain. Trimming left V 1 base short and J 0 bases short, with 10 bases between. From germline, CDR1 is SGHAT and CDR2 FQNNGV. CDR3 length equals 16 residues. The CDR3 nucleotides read TGTGCCAGCAGCTTAGTTGTGTCCTTAGCCAAAAACATTCAGTACTTC. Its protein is CASSLVVSLAKNIQYF.

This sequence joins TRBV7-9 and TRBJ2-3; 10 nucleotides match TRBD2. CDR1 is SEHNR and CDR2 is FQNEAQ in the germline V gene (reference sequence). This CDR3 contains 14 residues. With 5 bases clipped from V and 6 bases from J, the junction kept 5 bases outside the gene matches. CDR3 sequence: CASSPSGGADTQYF. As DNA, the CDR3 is TGTGCCAGCAGCCCTAGCGGGGGTGCGGATACGCAGTATTTT.

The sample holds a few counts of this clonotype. The CDR3: CASSSPTGHHEQYF. The CDR3 bases are TGCGCCAGCAGCTCCCCGACAGGGCACCACGAGCAGTACTTC. This chain links TRBV5-1 with TRBJ2-7, with 7 bases identical to TRBD1. The CDR3 runs to 14 residues. Trimming cost V 3 bases and J 5 bases; bases outside gene matches: 8. CDR1 and CDR2 (germline): SGHRS, YFSETQ.

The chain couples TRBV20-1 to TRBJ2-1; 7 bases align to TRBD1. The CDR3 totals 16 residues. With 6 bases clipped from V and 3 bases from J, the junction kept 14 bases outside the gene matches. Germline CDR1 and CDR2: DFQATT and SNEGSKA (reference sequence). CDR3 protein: CSANPTGLPNYNEQFF. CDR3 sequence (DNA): TGCAGTGCAAACCCGACAGGGCTTCCCAACTACAATGAGCAGTTCTTC.

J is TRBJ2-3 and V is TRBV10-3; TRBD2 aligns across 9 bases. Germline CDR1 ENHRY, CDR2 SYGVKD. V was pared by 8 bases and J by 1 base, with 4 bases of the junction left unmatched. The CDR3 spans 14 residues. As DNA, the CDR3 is TGTGCCATCGGCGGGGGGGCCCGCACAGATACGCAGTATTTT. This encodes CAIGGGARTDTQYF.

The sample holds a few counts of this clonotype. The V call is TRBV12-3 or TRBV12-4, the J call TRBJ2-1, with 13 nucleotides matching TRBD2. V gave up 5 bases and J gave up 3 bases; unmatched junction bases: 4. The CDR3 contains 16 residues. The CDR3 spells CASSPGLAGDYNEQFF. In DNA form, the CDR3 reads TGTGCCAGCAGTCCTGGACTAGCGGGGGACTACAATGAGCAGTTCTTC.

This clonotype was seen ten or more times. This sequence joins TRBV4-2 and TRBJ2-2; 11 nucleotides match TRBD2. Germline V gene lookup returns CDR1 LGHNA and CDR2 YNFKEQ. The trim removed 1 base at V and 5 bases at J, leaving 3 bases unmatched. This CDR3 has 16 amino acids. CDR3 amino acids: CASSQAPSGGTGELFF. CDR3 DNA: TGTGCCAGCAGCCAAGCGCCTAGCGGGGGGACCGGGGAGCTGTTTTTT.

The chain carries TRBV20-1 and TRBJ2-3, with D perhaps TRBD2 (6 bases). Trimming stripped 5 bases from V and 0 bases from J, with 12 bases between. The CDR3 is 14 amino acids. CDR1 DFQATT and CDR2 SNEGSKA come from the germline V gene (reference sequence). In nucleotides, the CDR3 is TGCAGTGCTTTGTCCGGGACTAGCACAGATACGCAGTATTTT. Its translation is CSALSGTSTDTQYF.

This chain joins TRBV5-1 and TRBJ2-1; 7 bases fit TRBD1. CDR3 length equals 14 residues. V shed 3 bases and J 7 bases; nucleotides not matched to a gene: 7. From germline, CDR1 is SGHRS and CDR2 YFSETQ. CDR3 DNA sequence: TGCGCCAGCAGCTCAGGGGACAGCCAAAATGAGCAGTTCTTC. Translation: CASSSGDSQNEQFF.

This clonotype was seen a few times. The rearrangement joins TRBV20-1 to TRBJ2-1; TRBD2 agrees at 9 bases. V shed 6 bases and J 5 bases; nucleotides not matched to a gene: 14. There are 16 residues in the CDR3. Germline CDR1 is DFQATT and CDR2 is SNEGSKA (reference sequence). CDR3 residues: CSAPHSGTSIDNEQFF. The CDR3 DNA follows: TGCAGTGCCCCGCACTCCGGGACTAGCATAGACAATGAGCAGTTCTTC.

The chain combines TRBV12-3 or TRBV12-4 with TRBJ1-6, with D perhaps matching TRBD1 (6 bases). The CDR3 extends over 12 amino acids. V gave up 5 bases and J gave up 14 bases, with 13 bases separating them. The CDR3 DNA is TGTGCCAGCAGTCAGGGGCCTGGGTCCCTCCACTTT. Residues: CASSQGPGSLHF.

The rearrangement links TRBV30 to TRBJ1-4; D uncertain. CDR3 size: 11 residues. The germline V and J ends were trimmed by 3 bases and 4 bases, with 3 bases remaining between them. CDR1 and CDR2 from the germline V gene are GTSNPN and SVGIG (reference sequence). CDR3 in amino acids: CAWRINEKLFF. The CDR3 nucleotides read TGTGCCTGGAGAATTAATGAAAAACTGTTTTTT.

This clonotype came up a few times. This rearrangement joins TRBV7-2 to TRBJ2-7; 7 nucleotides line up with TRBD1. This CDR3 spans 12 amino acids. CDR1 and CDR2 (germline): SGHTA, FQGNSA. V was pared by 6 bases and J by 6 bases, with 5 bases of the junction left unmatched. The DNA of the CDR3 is TGTGCCAGCAGTAGACAGGGAACCGAGCAGTACTTC. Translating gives CASSRQGTEQYF. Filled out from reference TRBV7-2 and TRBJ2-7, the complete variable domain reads GAGVSQSPSNKVTEKGKDVELRCDPISGHTALYWYRQSLGQGLEFLIYFQGNSAPDKSGLPSDRFSAERTGGSVSTLTIQRTQQEDSAVYLCASSRQGTEQYFGPGTRLTVT.

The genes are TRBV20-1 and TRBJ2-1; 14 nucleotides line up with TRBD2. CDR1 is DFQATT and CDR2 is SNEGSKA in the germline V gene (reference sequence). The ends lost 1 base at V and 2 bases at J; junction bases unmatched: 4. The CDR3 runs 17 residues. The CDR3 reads CSARGLAGGQAYNEQFF. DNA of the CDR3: TGCAGTGCTAGAGGACTAGCGGGGGGGCAGGCCTACAATGAGCAGTTCTTC.

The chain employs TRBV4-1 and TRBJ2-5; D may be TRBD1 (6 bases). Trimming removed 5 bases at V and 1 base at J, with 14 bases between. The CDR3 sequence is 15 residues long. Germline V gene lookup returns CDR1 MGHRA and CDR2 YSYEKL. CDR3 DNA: TGCGCCAGCAGCGGTTCTTTGACAGGCCAAGAGACCCAGTACTTC. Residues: CASSGSLTGQETQYF.

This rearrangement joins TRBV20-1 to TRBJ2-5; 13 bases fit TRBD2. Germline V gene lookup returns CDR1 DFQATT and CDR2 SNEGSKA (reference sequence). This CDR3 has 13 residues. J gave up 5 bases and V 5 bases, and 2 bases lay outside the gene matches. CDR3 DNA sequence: TGCAGTGCTGAACTAGCGGGAGGGGAGACCCAGTACTTC. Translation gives CSAELAGGETQYF.

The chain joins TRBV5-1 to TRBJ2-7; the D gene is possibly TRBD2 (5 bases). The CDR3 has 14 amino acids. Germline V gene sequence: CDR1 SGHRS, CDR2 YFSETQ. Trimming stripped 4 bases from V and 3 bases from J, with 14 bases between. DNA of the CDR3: TGCGCCAGCAGCCCGGGAAGGATGGGCTACGAGCAGTACTTC. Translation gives CASSPGRMGYEQYF. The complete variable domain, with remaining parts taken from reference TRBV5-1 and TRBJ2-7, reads KAGVTQTPRYLIKTRGQQVTLSCSPISGHRSVSWYQQTPGQGLQFLFEYFSETQRNKGNFPGRFSGRQFSNSRSEMNVSTLELGDSALYLCASSPGRMGYEQYFGPGTRLTVT.

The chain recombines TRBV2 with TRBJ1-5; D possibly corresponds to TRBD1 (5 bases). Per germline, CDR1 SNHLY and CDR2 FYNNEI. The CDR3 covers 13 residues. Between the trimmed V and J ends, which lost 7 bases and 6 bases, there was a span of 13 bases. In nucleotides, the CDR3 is TGTGCCAGCACAGGGCGGCGAAGTCAGCCCCAGCATTTT. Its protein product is CASTGRRSQPQHF.